These T cell receptor beta chains were read from a single sample in a study of shared clonotypes between healthy human individuals. TCRdb keeps only in-frame clones here, not all; method: immunoSEQ multiplex PCR. Among 95,000 to 120,000 clones listed, under 70% were seen once. Sequencing was performed on memory CD8+ T cells sorted from blood. The receptors here all came from a woman in her twenties or thirties in good health. CDR3s include the opening cysteine and the closing phenylalanine or tryptophan. The D gene is left open where the match is weak. Size values are once, few and many counts, or a class for expanded clones, and some rows have none.

j_gene: TRBJ2-2
d_gene: NA
v_gene: TRBV19
abundance: NA
CDR3aa: CASSILQEGLYTGELFF
CDR3nt: TGTGCCAGTAGTATCCTTCAAGAGGGGTTGTACACCGGGGAGCTGTTTTTT

j_gene: TRBJ2-3
d_gene: NA
v_gene: TRBV10-3
abundance: NA
CDR3aa: CAISVFRGRSTDTQYF
CDR3nt: TGTGCCATCAGCGTCTTCAGGGGCCGGAGCACAGATACGCAGTATTTT

j_gene: TRBJ1-2
d_gene: TRBD1
v_gene: TRBV7-9
abundance: NA
CDR3aa: CASSSRQGEIYGYTF
CDR3nt: TGTGCCAGCAGCTCCCGACAGGGGGAAATCTATGGCTACACCTTC

j_gene: TRBJ1-2
d_gene: NA
v_gene: TRBV10-3
abundance: once
CDR3aa: CAIHWGEGYTF
CDR3nt: TGTGCCATCCACTGGGGGGAAGGCTACACCTTC

j_gene: TRBJ2-7
d_gene: NA
v_gene: TRBV29-1
abundance: NA
CDR3aa: CSVESKRIYEQYF
CDR3nt: TGCAGCGTTGAATCCAAGAGAATCTACGAGCAGTACTTC

j_gene: TRBJ2-6
d_gene: NA
v_gene: TRBV4-2
abundance: few
CDR3aa: CASSQSDSTGANVLTF
CDR3nt: TGTGCCAGCAGCCAATCCGACAGTACTGGGGCCAACGTCCTGACTTTC

j_gene: TRBJ1-5
d_gene: NA
v_gene: TRBV19
abundance: NA
CDR3aa: CASSPRDSNQPQHF
CDR3nt: TGTGCCAGTAGTCCCCGGGACAGCAATCAGCCCCAGCATTTT

j_gene: TRBJ1-1
d_gene: TRBD1
v_gene: TRBV30
abundance: NA
CDR3aa: CAWSPMGTGGLNTEAFF
CDR3nt: TGTGCCTGGAGCCCTATGGGGACAGGGGGCCTGAACACTGAAGCTTTCTTT

j_gene: TRBJ2-5
d_gene: NA
v_gene: TRBV6-5
abundance: many
CDR3aa: CASSLLGAETQYF
CDR3nt: TGTGCCAGCAGTCTCTTGGGAGCAGAGACCCAGTACTTC

j_gene: TRBJ2-2
d_gene: NA
v_gene: TRBV27
abundance: NA
CDR3aa: CASSLGVAGELFF
CDR3nt: TGTGCCAGCAGTTTAGGGGTGGCCGGGGAGCTGTTTTTT

j_gene: TRBJ2-5
d_gene: NA
v_gene: TRBV12-5
abundance: NA
CDR3aa: CASGLEETQYF
CDR3nt: TGTGCTAGTGGTCTAGAAGAGACCCAGTACTTC

j_gene: TRBJ2-7
d_gene: TRBD2
v_gene: TRBV7-8
abundance: NA
CDR3aa: CASSLELAGPEQYF
CDR3nt: TGTGCCAGCAGCTTAGAACTAGCGGGTCCCGAGCAGTACTTC

j_gene: TRBJ1-4
d_gene: NA
v_gene: TRBV7-9
abundance: few
CDR3aa: CASSPRVIGRLFF
CDR3nt: TGTGCCAGCAGCCCGAGAGTCATCGGAAGACTGTTTTTT

j_gene: TRBJ1-5
d_gene: NA
v_gene: TRBV4-2
abundance: NA
CDR3aa: CASSLAAGGIGIEAQHF
CDR3nt: TGTGCCAGCAGCCTCGCGGCGGGGGGGATAGGGATAGAGGCCCAGCATTTT

j_gene: TRBJ2-7
d_gene: NA
v_gene: TRBV28
abundance: NA
CDR3aa: CASSLLPGYEQYF
CDR3nt: TGTGCCAGCAGTTTATTACCGGGATACGAGCAGTACTTC

j_gene: TRBJ1-2
d_gene: NA
v_gene: TRBV4-1
abundance: NA
CDR3aa: CASSQPRRVYGYTF
CDR3nt: TGCGCCAGCAGCCAACCCCGGCGTGTCTATGGCTACACCTTC

j_gene: TRBJ2-7
d_gene: TRBD2
v_gene: TRBV27
abundance: NA
CDR3aa: CASREKASGILEQYF
CDR3nt: TGTGCCAGCAGAGAGAAGGCTAGCGGGATTCTCGAGCAGTACTTC

j_gene: TRBJ1-5
d_gene: NA
v_gene: TRBV10-1
abundance: NA
CDR3aa: CASSDQENQPQHF
CDR3nt: TGCGCCAGCAGTGATCAGGAAAATCAGCCCCAGCATTTT

j_gene: TRBJ2-7
d_gene: NA
v_gene: TRBV4-2
abundance: NA
CDR3aa: CASSFRRTDSYEQYF
CDR3nt: TGTGCCAGCAGCTTTAGAAGGACAGACTCCTACGAGCAGTACTTC

j_gene: TRBJ2-1
d_gene: TRBD2
v_gene: TRBV29-1
abundance: NA
CDR3aa: CSVEVLPLAGSYNEQFF
CDR3nt: TGCAGCGTTGAAGTGCTTCCACTAGCGGGTTCCTACAATGAGCAGTTCTTC

j_gene: TRBJ2-3
d_gene: TRBD2
v_gene: TRBV6-4
abundance: many
CDR3aa: CASSDSSGRGDTQYF
CDR3nt: TGTGCCAGCAGTGACTCTAGCGGGAGAGGAGATACGCAGTATTTT

j_gene: TRBJ1-1
d_gene: NA
v_gene: TRBV5-1
abundance: NA
CDR3aa: CASSFGHNTEAFF
CDR3nt: TGCGCCAGCAGCTTCGGACACAACACTGAAGCTTTCTTT

j_gene: TRBJ2-1
d_gene: NA
v_gene: TRBV5-1
abundance: NA
CDR3aa: CASSLNGYNEQFF
CDR3nt: TGCGCCAGCAGCTTGAACGGGTACAATGAGCAGTTCTTC

j_gene: TRBJ2-5
d_gene: TRBD1
v_gene: TRBV11-2
abundance: NA
CDR3aa: CASSTRQGRGETQYF
CDR3nt: TGTGCCAGCAGCACGAGACAGGGAAGGGGAGAGACCCAGTACTTC

j_gene: TRBJ2-6
d_gene: NA
v_gene: TRBV18
abundance: NA
CDR3aa: CASSPGDGPYSGANVLTF
CDR3nt: TGTGCCAGCTCACCAGGGGACGGTCCCTACTCTGGGGCCAACGTCCTGACTTTC

j_gene: TRBJ1-2
d_gene: NA
v_gene: TRBV5-1
abundance: NA
CDR3aa: CASSSEGGYGYTF
CDR3nt: TGCGCCAGCAGCTCCGAAGGCGGCTATGGCTACACCTTC

j_gene: TRBJ2-3
d_gene: NA
v_gene: TRBV4-2
abundance: NA
CDR3aa: CASSQDAQGGNTDTQYF
CDR3nt: TGTGCCAGCAGCCAAGACGCCCAGGGCGGAAACACAGATACGCAGTATTTT

j_gene: TRBJ2-1
d_gene: NA
v_gene: TRBV7-2
abundance: NA
CDR3aa: CASSRGGSDNEQFF
CDR3nt: TGTGCCAGCAGCCGAGGAGGCAGCGACAATGAGCAGTTCTTC

j_gene: TRBJ2-1
d_gene: NA
v_gene: TRBV25-1
abundance: NA
CDR3aa: CASSKDSSSYNEQFF
CDR3nt: TGTGCCAGCAGTAAGGACTCTAGCTCCTACAATGAGCAGTTCTTC

j_gene: TRBJ1-2
d_gene: NA
v_gene: TRBV13
abundance: many
CDR3aa: CASSRETEGYGYTF
CDR3nt: TGTGCCAGCAGCCGGGAAACGGAGGGCTATGGCTACACCTTC